Below are 7 T cell receptor beta chains sequenced from a single sample in a study of T cells expressing NK-cell markers. One entry per CDR3 protein, without DNA, is what TCRdb gives after re-calling the 5' RACE reads. In all, the sample yields hundreds of thousands of distinct CDR3 sequences. Sequenced sample: blood T cells: a sorted CD56 or NKG2C T cell subset, CD4+ or CD8+ T cells, or bulk PBMC T cells (not recorded which). Receptor source: a woman aged 18-69 years in good health.

This sequence joins TRBV7-9 and TRBJ2-1. CDR3 size: 14 residues. Germline CDR1 reads SEHNR; CDR2 reads FQNEAQ (reference sequence). This CDR3 reads CASSLGLAVEEQFF.

The chain links TRBV29-1 to TRBJ2-1. Germline values: CDR1 SQVTM, CDR2 ANQGSEA. This CDR3 is 11 amino acids long. This CDR3 reads CSVEGQPEQFF.

V gene TRBV4-2 combines with J gene TRBJ2-5. The CDR3 is made up of 13 amino acids. Per germline, CDR1 LGHNA and CDR2 YNFKEQ. CDR3 sequence: CASSQAGWKTQYF.

The chain combines TRBV18 with TRBJ2-1; TCRdb designates TRBD2, a call that cannot be tested without DNA. Per the germline V gene, CDR1 is KGHSH and CDR2 is LQKENI. The CDR3 runs 14 residues. The CDR3 is CASSPLAGSYEQFF.

V usage is TRBV7-2 and J usage is TRBJ2-7; TCRdb reports TRBD2, a call that lacks DNA to check it against. Germline CDR1 reads SGHTA; CDR2 reads FQGNSA. This CDR3 has 15 residues. The CDR3 sequence: CASSPSSGESYEQYF.

The gene calls are TRBV4-3 and TRBJ1-2; TCRdb's assignment of TRBD1 cannot be checked, as there is no DNA. Germline V gene data show CDR1 as LGHNA and CDR2 as YSLEER. This CDR3 has 17 residues. The CDR3 is CASSQDYGTGAVYGYTF.

The chain has TRBV12-3 or TRBV12-4 and TRBJ2-1; the TRBD1 assignment by TCRdb is unverifiable without DNA. The CDR3 length is 17 residues. The CDR3 reads CASSISIDRGDYNEQFF.